These 7 T cell receptor beta chains were sequenced from one sample in a study of T cells in Graves' hyperthyroidism and ophthalmopathy. Researchers amplified the TCR beta CDR3 regions from RNA transcripts. The TCR CDR3 first-round RT-PCR relied on the HTBI primer set. TCRdb re-analysed the multiplex PCR reads in MiXCR, keeping a single row per CDR3 protein. Of some 180,000 distinct CDR3 sequences listed, about a sixth were seen once; the top ten hold roughly 30%. Sequenced sample: blood. The receptors originated from a woman aged 50 to 65 with Graves' hyperthyroidism.

The chain employs TRBV4-1 and TRBJ1-2; TRBD1 aligns across 9 bases. The length of the CDR3 is 17 residues. Germline assignment: CDR1 MGHRA and CDR2 YSYEKL. V lost 2 bases and J lost 2; bases outside the gene matches: 9. CDR3 sequence: CASSQSSGQGKNYGYTF. CDR3 DNA: TGCGCCAGCAGCCAATCTTCCGGACAGGGGAAAAACTATGGCTACACCTTC.

The sample holds many counts of this clonotype. The chain joins TRBV24-1 to TRBJ2-2; TRBD1 might be the D (6 bases). Deletions cut 7 bases from V and 6 bases from J, with 14 bases between. The CDR3 is 14 residues long. Germline CDR1 reads KGHDR; CDR2 reads SFDVKD. The CDR3 reads CATRNQQGAGELFF. The CDR3 DNA follows: TGTGCCACCAGGAACCAACAGGGCGCCGGGGAGCTGTTTTTT.

This clonotype is a singleton in its sample. The rearrangement links TRBV7-2 to TRBJ2-3, with TRBD2 identical over 9 bases. Per the germline V gene, CDR1 is SGHTA and CDR2 is FQGNSA. Unmatched junction bases numbered 8, after V lost 1 base and J lost 6 bases. The CDR3 contains 16 residues. The CDR3 is CASSLDLRGGLDTQYF. The CDR3 DNA reads as TGTGCCAGCAGCTTAGATCTGCGGGGGGGTCTGGATACGCAGTATTTT.

Ten or more counts support this clonotype. J is TRBJ1-1 and V is TRBV6-2 or TRBV6-3; TRBD1 might be the D (6 bases). The CDR3 sequence is 14 residues long. The V and J ends lost 5 bases and 4 bases respectively, with 14 bases between them. The germline V gene encodes CDR1 MNHEY and CDR2 SVGEGT. The CDR3 region has the DNA TGTGCCAGCAGTACCCCCCGGGGGCGCACTGAAGCTTTCTTT. Residues: CASSTPRGRTEAFF.

This clonotype has at least ten counts. The V call is TRBV20-1, the J call TRBJ2-5; TRBD2 matches 14 bases. This CDR3 comprises 15 residues. Germline V gene lookup returns CDR1 DFQATT and CDR2 SNEGSKA (reference sequence). J was trimmed by 9 bases and V by 6 bases; bases with no gene match: 12. CDR3 nucleotide sequence: TGCAGTGCCACAGGACTAGCGGGGGGCCCAGGGCCCCAGTACTTC. Translation gives CSATGLAGGPGPQYF.

Of note for this clonotype: One end of the junction is discordant with germline, which a read error may explain. The chain couples TRBV20-1 to TRBJ2-1, with 7 bases fitting TRBD2. This CDR3 has 13 amino acids. CDR1 DFQATT and CDR2 SNEGSKA come from the germline V gene (reference sequence). CDR3 nucleotides: TGCAATGCTAGAGCGGGGCTTTTGGATGAGCAGTTCTTC. This sequence encodes CNARAGLLDEQFF.

This clonotype was picked up many times. The chain uses TRBV19 and TRBJ2-5; D remains unclear. The V end was cut by 5 bases, the J end by 2 bases, with 18 bases between. Germline CDR1 is LNHDA and CDR2 is SQIVND (reference sequence). The length of the CDR3 is 16 residues. CDR3 nucleotides: TGTGCCAGTAGTCTTAGGACGGCAGGAGTGCAAGAGACCCAGTACTTC. It codes for CASSLRTAGVQETQYF. The full variable domain, completed using reference TRBV19 and TRBJ2-5, is DGGITQSPKYLFRKEGQNVTLSCEQNLNHDAMYWYRQDPGQGLRLIYYSQIVNDFQKGDIAEGYSVSREKKESFPLTVTSAQKNPTAFYLCASSLRTAGVQETQYFGPGTRLLVL.